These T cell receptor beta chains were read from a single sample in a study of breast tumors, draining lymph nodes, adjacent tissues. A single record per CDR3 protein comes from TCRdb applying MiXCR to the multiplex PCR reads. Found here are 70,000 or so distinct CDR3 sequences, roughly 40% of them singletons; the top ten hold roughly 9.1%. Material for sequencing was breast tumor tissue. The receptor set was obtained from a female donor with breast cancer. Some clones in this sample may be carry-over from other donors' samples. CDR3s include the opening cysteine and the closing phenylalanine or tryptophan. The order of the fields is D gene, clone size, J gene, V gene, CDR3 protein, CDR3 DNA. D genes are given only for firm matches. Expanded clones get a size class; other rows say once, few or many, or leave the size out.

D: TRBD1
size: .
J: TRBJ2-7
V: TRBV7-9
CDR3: CASSDRVFEQYF
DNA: TGTGCCTCCTCGGACAGGGTCTTCGAGCAGTACTTC

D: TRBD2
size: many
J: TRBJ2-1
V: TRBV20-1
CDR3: CSARAVGGTSGSYNEQFF
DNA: TGCAGTGCTAGGGCTGTGGGGGGGACTAGCGGGTCCTACAATGAGCAGTTCTTC

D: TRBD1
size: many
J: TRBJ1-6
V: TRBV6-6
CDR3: CASSTLDRGPWSPLHF
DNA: TGTGCCAGCAGTACCCTAGACAGGGGGCCGTGGTCACCCCTCCACTTT

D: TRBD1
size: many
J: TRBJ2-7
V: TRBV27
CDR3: CASSFSGTDEQYF
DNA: TGTGCCAGCAGTTTCTCAGGGACAGATGAGCAGTACTTC

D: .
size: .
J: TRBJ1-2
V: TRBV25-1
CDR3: CASSEEGWSYGYTF
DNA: TGTGCCAGCAGTGAAGAAGGGTGGAGCTATGGCTACACCTTC

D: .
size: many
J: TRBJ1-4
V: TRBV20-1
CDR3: CSAPHWGTNEKLFF
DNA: TGCAGTGCCCCTCACTGGGGGACTAATGAAAAACTGTTTTTT

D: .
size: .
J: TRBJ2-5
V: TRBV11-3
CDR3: CASSGTQGETQYF
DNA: TGTGCCAGCAGCGGAACGCAGGGGGAGACCCAGTACTTC

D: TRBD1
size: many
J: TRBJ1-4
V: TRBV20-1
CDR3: CSARDPTGDDEKLFF
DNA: TGCAGTGCTAGAGACCCGACAGGGGATGATGAAAAACTGTTTTTT

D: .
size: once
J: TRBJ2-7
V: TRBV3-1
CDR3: CASSQVAYEQYF
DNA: TGTGCCAGCAGCCAAGTCGCCTACGAGCAGTACTTC

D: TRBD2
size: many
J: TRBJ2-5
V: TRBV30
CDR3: CAWGVGGQETQYF
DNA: TGTGCCTGGGGGGTGGGGGGGCAAGAGACCCAGTACTTC

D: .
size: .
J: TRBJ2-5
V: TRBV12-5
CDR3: CASGFGGNQYF
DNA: TGTGCTAGTGGTTTTGGGGGGAATCAGTACTTC

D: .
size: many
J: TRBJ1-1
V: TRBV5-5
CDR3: CASSFFGASNTEAFF
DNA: TGTGCCAGCAGCTTTTTCGGGGCGAGTAACACTGAAGCTTTCTTT

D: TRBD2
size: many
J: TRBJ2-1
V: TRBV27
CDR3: CASSLSRRGKQFF
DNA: TGTGCCAGCAGTTTATCGAGGCGGGGGAAGCAGTTCTTC

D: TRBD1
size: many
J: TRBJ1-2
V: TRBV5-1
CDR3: CASSEPGQGDGYTF
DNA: TGCGCCAGCAGTGAGCCGGGACAGGGTGATGGCTACACCTTC

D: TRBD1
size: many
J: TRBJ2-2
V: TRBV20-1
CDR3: CSARTGRGFGELFF
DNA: TGCAGTGCTAGGACAGGGAGAGGATTTGGGGAGCTGTTTTTT

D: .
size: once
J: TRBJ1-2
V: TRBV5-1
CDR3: CASSLEGSRGLNYGYTF
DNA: TGCGCCAGCAGCTTGGAAGGATCACGGGGCTTAAACTATGGCTACACCTTC

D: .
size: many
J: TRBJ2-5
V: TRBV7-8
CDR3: CASSLPIALGQETQYF
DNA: TGTGCCAGCAGCCTGCCGATAGCGTTGGGGCAAGAGACCCAGTACTTC

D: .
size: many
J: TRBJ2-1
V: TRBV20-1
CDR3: CSARAEGPYNEQFF
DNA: TGCAGTGCTAGAGCCGAGGGACCCTACAATGAGCAGTTCTTC

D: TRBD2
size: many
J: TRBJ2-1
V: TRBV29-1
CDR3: CSVEWLAGYNEQFF
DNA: TGCAGCGTTGAATGGCTAGCGGGATACAATGAGCAGTTCTTC

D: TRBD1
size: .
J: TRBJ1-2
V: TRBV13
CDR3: CASSLGTGVPLTSYTF
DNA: TGTGCCAGCAGCTTAGGGACAGGGGTCCCCTTGACGAGCTACACCTTC

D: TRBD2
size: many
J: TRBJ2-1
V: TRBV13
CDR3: CASSLFWLAGVHNEQFF
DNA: TGTGCCAGCAGCTTATTTTGGCTAGCGGGAGTCCACAATGAGCAGTTCTTC

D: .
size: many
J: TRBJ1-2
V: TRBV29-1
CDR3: CSVDEGPLAF
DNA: TGCAGCGTTGATGAGGGGCCGTTGGCCTTC

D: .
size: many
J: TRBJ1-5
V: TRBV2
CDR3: CASSEKSAYQPQHF
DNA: TGTGCCAGCAGTGAGAAATCGGCCTATCAGCCCCAGCATTTT

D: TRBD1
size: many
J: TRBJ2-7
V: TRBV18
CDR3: CASSPAGTGVYEQYF
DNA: TGTGCCAGCTCACCAGCCGGGACAGGGGTCTACGAGCAGTACTTC

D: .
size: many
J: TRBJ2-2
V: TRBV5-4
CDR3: CASSRLSGPTGELFF
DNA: TGTGCCAGCAGTAGGCTCAGTGGACCCACCGGGGAGCTGTTTTTT

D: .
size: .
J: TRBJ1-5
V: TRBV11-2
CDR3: CASSLRGPGVYCLWHF
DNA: TGTGCCAGCAGCTTACGGGGCCCGGGGGTATATTGTTTGTGGCATTTT

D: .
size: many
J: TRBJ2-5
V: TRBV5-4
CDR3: CACSRGGATQETQYF
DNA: TGTGCCTGTTCGCGAGGGGGGGCGACCCAAGAGACCCAGTACTTC

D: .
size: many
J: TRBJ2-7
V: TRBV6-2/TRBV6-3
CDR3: CASSSQLTYEQYF
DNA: TGTGCCAGCAGTTCCCAACTTACCTACGAGCAGTACTTC

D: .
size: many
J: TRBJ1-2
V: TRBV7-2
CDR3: CASSLEGVRNYGYTF
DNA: TGTGCCAGCAGCTTAGAAGGGGTTCGGAACTATGGCTACACCTTC

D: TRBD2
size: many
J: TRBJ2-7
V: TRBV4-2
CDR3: CASKVDGGRNREQYF
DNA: TGTGCCAGCAAAGTTGATGGCGGGAGGAACCGCGAGCAGTACTTC

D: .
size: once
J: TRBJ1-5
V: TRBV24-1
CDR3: CAIQGNSNQPQHF
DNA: TGTGCCATACAGGGAAATAGCAATCAGCCCCAGCATTTT

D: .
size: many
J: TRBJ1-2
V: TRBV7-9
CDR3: CASSTFPSNYGYTF
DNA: TGTGCCAGCAGCACGTTCCCAAGTAACTATGGCTACACCTTC

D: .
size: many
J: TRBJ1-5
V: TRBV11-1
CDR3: CASSPSFGQPQHF
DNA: TGTGCCAGCAGCCCAAGCTTCGGTCAGCCCCAGCATTTT

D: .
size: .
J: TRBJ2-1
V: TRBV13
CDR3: CASSLRDGSYNGQLF
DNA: TGTGCCAGCAGCTTACGGGACGGCTCCTACAATGGGCAGCTCTTC

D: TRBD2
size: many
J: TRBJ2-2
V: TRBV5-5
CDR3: CASSLGLAGGAGELFF
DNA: TGTGCCAGCAGCTTAGGACTAGCGGGAGGGGCCGGGGAGCTGTTTTTT

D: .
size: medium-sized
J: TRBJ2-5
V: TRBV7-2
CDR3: CASSTRVMAQYF
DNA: TGTGCCAGCAGCACCAGGGTGATGGCCCAGTACTTC

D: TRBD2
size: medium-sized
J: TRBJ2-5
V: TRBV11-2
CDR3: CASSLSSGSVETQYF
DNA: TGTGCCAGCAGCTTAAGTAGCGGGAGTGTAGAGACCCAGTACTTC

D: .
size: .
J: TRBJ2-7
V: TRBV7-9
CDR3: CTSSLTFAQEPYEQYF
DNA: TGTACCAGCAGCTTAACTTTCGCGCAGGAGCCCTACGAGCAGTACTTC

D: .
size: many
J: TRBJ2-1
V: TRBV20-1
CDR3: CSASDPVYNEQFF
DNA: TGCAGTGCTAGTGACCCGGTCTACAATGAGCAGTTCTTC

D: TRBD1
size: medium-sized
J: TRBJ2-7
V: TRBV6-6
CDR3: CASSYPGGSYEQYF
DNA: TGTGCCAGCAGTTACCCAGGGGGTAGCTACGAGCAGTACTTC

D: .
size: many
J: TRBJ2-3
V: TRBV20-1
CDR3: CSANKAASRDTDTQYF
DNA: TGCAGTGCTAACAAGGCGGCTAGCCGAGACACAGATACGCAGTATTTT